This T cell receptor (beta chain) was sequenced during a study of OX40 agonist ivuxolimab in advanced cancers. Study as a whole: Patients received the agonistic anti-OX40 (CD134) antibody ivuxolimab.

Overall study results and limits: Among some nonresponders, normalized T-cell clonal expansion was also low.

Profiling relied on immunoSEQ multiplex PCR, and the TCRdb table lists in-frame clones only, not all of them. Here the sample spans 65,000 or so clones, about nine tenths being singletons. People who had autoimmune disease history or systemic immunosuppression were excluded. Worth noting for this clone: Its specificity is unknown. The same CDR3 can be traced to other DNA sequences in this sample.

This sequence originates from an adult with an advanced solid tumor such as melanoma, head and neck, liver or kidney cancer. Specimen: CD4+ or CD8+ T cells sorted from blood, collected in a trial of the OX40 agonist ivuxolimab.

CDR3 nucleotides: TGTGCCTGGCAAGGGGGGAGCAATCAGCCCCAGCATTTT. Translating it yields CAWQGGSNQPQHF. The chain employs TRBV30 and TRBJ1-5, with a tentative D call TRBD1 (6 bases). The V and J ends lost 5 bases and 1 base respectively, with 9 bases between them. The V gene's germline CDR1 is GTSNPN and CDR2 SVGIG (reference sequence). CDR3 length: 13 residues.